These 19 T cell receptor beta chains came from one sample sequenced in a study of cytotoxic CD8 clonotypes in ibrutinib-treated CLL. The data were produced by immunoSEQ multiplex PCR, yet TCRdb's version contains in-frame clones alone and is incomplete. The repertoire consists of about 160,000 clones, with 81% occurring once and the leading ten covering under 2.5%. This material consisted of PBMCs, taken after 12 months of ibrutinib treatment. These receptor sequences come from a human donor with chronic lymphocytic leukemia.

The chain combines TRBV4-1 with TRBJ1-2; no clear D gene. The germline CDR1 and CDR2 sequences are MGHRA and YSYEKL. Trimming took off 1 base at V and 8 bases at J, with 5 bases between the two ends. The CDR3 covers 11 residues. CDR3 amino acids: CASSQGSGYTF. DNA for the CDR3: TGCGCCAGCAGCCAAGGGAGCGGCTACACCTTC.

CDR3 DNA: TGTGCCAGCAGCCCATCAGGACAGGCCGTAGCTAACTATGGCTACACCTTC. This codes for CASSPSGQAVANYGYTF. The V and J genes are TRBV9 and TRBJ1-2, with 7 bases aligning to TRBD1. CDR1 and CDR2 from the germline V gene are SGDLS and YYNGEE. The CDR3 spans 17 residues. The V and J ends lost 4 bases and 0 bases, in that order; junction bases with no gene match: 12.

This clone was counted at least ten times. This chain links TRBV15 with TRBJ1-3; 7 bases are shared with TRBD1. CDR3 length: 14 residues. The V gene end was trimmed by 3 bases and the J gene end by 4 bases; junction bases not matched to a gene: 3. CDR1 is LNHNV and CDR2 is YYDKDF in the germline V gene (reference sequence). The CDR3 DNA follows: TGTGCCACCAGCAGCATGACAGGGGGAAACACCATATATTTT. Protein sequence: CATSSMTGGNTIYF.

The chain couples TRBV6-5 to TRBJ1-5; D call uncertain. The length of the CDR3 is 15 residues. Germline-derived CDR1 and CDR2 are MNHEY and SVGAGI. Trimming removed 6 bases at V and 1 base at J, with 13 bases between. CDR3 bases: TGTGCCAGCAGCGCAACGGGGTGGAGCAATCAGCCCCAGCATTTT. Protein product: CASSATGWSNQPQHF.

The rearrangement joins TRBV30 to TRBJ1-2, with 9 bases that match TRBD1. Germline trimming cut 1 base from V and 6 bases from J; bases unmatched to any gene: 9. From germline, CDR1 is GTSNPN and CDR2 SVGIG (reference sequence). The CDR3 runs to 15 residues. The CDR3, as DNA: TGTGCCTGGAGTGAATGGGGACAGGGTTTAGATGGCTACACCTTC. Its translation: CAWSEWGQGLDGYTF.

The chain has TRBV7-2 and TRBJ2-2, with 10 bases aligning to TRBD2. This CDR3 has 17 amino acids. The V segment lost 5 bases and the J segment 6 bases; nucleotides outside the gene matches: 12. Germline values: CDR1 SGHTA, CDR2 FQGNSA. CDR3 bases: TGTGCCAGCAGCGTAGGACTAGCGGCAACCGGCGCCGGGGAGCTGTTTTTT. This encodes CASSVGLAATGAGELFF. Based on the CDR3 plus reference TRBV7-2 and TRBJ2-2, the full variable domain is GAGVSQSPSNKVTEKGKDVELRCDPISGHTALYWYRQSLGQGLEFLIYFQGNSAPDKSGLPSDRFSAERTGGSVSTLTIQRTQQEDSAVYLCASSVGLAATGAGELFFGEGSRLTVL.

CDR3 DNA: TGTGCCAGCAGCTTATTCCAGGGTCATCAGCCCCAGCATTTT. Translation gives CASSLFQGHQPQHF. The chain links TRBV7-2 to TRBJ1-5; possible D gene TRBD1, 5 bases. In germline, CDR1 is SGHTA, CDR2 FQGNSA. Deletions cut 2 bases from V and 5 bases from J, with 10 bases between. The CDR3 has 14 amino acids.

This chain connects TRBV10-3 to TRBJ2-1; 11 bases map to TRBD1. Germline V lookup: CDR1 ENHRY, CDR2 SYGVKD. V lost 10 bases and J lost 6; bases outside the gene matches: 5. This CDR3 contains 13 residues. CDR3: CATIGTGGNEQFF. The CDR3 DNA follows: TGTGCCACCATTGGGACAGGGGGCAATGAGCAGTTCTTC.

The chain combines TRBV7-2 with TRBJ2-3; D possibly corresponds to TRBD2 (5 bases). Trimming cost V 6 bases and J 1 base, with 14 bases left between them. Germline CDR1 reads SGHTA; CDR2 reads FQGNSA. There are 15 residues in the CDR3. The CDR3 nucleotides read TGTGCCAGCAGACCAGGACTCTCCGGCACAGATACGCAGTATTTT. Amino acid sequence: CASRPGLSGTDTQYF.

The chain employs TRBV28 and TRBJ1-5; D is possibly TRBD1 (6 bases). The CDR3 totals 15 residues. Between the trimmed V and J ends, which lost 3 bases and 4 bases, there was a span of 13 bases. Germline V CDR1 and CDR2: MDHEN, SYDVKM. DNA for the CDR3: TGTGCCAGCAGTTTCGGGGGGCGCGGTAATCAGCCCCAGCATTTT. This sequence encodes CASSFGGRGNQPQHF.

The chain links TRBV27 to TRBJ1-1; D gene uncertain. The CDR3 spans 13 residues. The germline V and J ends were trimmed by 7 bases and 2 bases, with 11 bases remaining between them. In germline, CDR1 is MNHEY, CDR2 SMNVEV (reference sequence). The CDR3 protein is CASIGQPNTEAFF. The CDR3, as DNA: TGTGCCAGCATAGGGCAGCCCAACACTGAAGCTTTCTTT.

V and J are TRBV10-1 and TRBJ1-2; a weak D match, TRBD1 (5 bases). This CDR3 region has 18 residues. The germline V gene encodes CDR1 WNHNN and CDR2 SYGVQD (reference sequence). Trimming took 0 bases from V and 8 from J, leaving 25 bases between them. CDR3 nucleotide sequence: TGCGCCAGCAGTGAGTCGCTGGATAGAGGGGCCCCGCGGGGCGGCTACACCTTC. Protein product: CASSESLDRGAPRGGYTF.

This clone was seen only once. This chain links TRBV10-3 with TRBJ2-3; possible D gene TRBD1, 6 bases. Per the germline V gene, CDR1 is ENHRY and CDR2 is SYGVKD. This CDR3 is built from 17 residues. V lost 0 bases and J 4 bases, leaving 17 bases between the germline ends. The DNA of the CDR3 is TGTGCCATCAGTGAGTCGAGACAGGTGAGGTATGCAGATACGCAGTATTTT. It specifies CAISESRQVRYADTQYF.

The chain has TRBV28 and TRBJ2-7; 9 nucleotides line up with TRBD1. The CDR3 loop spans 15 amino acids. Germline loops: CDR1 MDHEN, CDR2 SYDVKM. The junction had 10 bases not matched to a gene; V was cut back by 6 bases and J by 4 bases. The CDR3 spells CASRPPGTGKYEQYF. CDR3 nucleotide sequence: TGTGCCAGCAGACCGCCCGGGACAGGGAAATACGAGCAGTACTTC.

The chain uses TRBV29-1 and TRBJ1-3, with D uncertain. The CDR3 length is 15 residues. The V end was cut by 7 bases, the J end by 2 bases, with 18 bases between. Looked up from germline, CDR1 is SQVTM and CDR2 is ANQGSEA. CDR3 DNA: TGCAGCGCCGTAGAAAGGGCTTTTGCTGGAAACACCATATATTTT. It specifies CSAVERAFAGNTIYF.

The chain carries TRBV7-3 and TRBJ1-1; D not resolved. The length of the CDR3 is 13 residues. Germline V gives CDR1 SGHTA, CDR2 FQGTGA. V was clipped by 5 bases and J by 10 bases, with 17 bases between them. The CDR3, as DNA: TGTGCCAGCAGCCGTTTGGGGAGGTCACCAGCTTTCTTT. It is translated as CASSRLGRSPAFF.

The rearrangement links TRBV7-3 to TRBJ2-3; TRBD2 matches at 8 bases. Trimming at V came to 1 base and at J to 13 bases, leaving 4 bases not matched to a gene. Germline V CDR1 and CDR2: SGHTA, FQGTGA. The CDR3 runs 12 residues. The CDR3 loop reads CASSLRREEKYF. The DNA of the CDR3 is TGTGCCAGCAGCTTAAGGCGGGAGGAAAAGTATTTT.

The gene calls are TRBV2 and TRBJ1-1, with 9 bases fitting TRBD1. The length of the CDR3 is 16 residues. After removal of 4 bases from V and 0 bases from J, the junction contained 6 bases not matched to a gene. Germline V lookup: CDR1 SNHLY, CDR2 FYNNEI. CDR3: CASSVQGAGVNTEAFF. As DNA, the CDR3 is TGTGCCAGCAGTGTACAGGGGGCGGGGGTGAACACTGAAGCTTTCTTT.

V usage is TRBV10-3 and J usage is TRBJ1-1; 8 bases map to TRBD1. Germline assignment: CDR1 ENHRY and CDR2 SYGVKD. The CDR3 spans 14 residues. V lost 4 bases, J lost 4 bases, and 5 bases stayed unmatched. CDR3 sequence: CAISGTGGGTEAFF. DNA for the CDR3: TGTGCCATCAGTGGAACAGGGGGAGGCACTGAAGCTTTCTTT.